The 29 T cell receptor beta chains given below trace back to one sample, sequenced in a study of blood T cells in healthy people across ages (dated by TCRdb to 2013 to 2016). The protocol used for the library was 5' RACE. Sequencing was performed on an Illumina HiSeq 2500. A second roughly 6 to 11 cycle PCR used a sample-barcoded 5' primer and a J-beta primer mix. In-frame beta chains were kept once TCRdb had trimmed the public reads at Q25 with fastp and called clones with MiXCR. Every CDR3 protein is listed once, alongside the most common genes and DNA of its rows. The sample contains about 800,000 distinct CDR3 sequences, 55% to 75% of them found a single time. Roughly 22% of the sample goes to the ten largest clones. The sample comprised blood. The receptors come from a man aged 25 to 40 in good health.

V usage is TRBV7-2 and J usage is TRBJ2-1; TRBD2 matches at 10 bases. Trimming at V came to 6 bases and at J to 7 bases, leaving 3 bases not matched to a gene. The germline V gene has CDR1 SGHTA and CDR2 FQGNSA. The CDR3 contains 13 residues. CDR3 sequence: CASRAGGQNEQFF. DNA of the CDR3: TGTGCCAGCAGAGCGGGGGGGCAGAATGAGCAGTTCTTC.

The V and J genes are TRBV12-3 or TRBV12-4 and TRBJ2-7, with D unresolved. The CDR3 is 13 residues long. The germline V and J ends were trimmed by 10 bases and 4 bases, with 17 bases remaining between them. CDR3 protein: CAKPLPSCYEQYF. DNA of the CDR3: TGTGCCAAGCCCCTCCCAAGCTGTTACGAGCAGTACTTC.

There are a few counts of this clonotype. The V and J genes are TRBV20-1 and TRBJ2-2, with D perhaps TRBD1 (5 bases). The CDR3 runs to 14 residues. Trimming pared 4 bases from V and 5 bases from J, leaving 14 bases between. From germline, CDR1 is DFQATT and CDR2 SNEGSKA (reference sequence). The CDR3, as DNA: TGCAGTGCTACTCCCCATTCAGGGACCGGGGAGCTGTTTTTT. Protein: CSATPHSGTGELFF.

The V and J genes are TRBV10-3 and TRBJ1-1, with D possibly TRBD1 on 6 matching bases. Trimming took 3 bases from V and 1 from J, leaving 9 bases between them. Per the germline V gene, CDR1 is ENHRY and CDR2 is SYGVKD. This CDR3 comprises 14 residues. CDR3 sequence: CAISERQANTEAFF. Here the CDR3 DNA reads TGTGCCATCAGTGAAAGACAGGCGAACACTGAAGCTTTCTTT.

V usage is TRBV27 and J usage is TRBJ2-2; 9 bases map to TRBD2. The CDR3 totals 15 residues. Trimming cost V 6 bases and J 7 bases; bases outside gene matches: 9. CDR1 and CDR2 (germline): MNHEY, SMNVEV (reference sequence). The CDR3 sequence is CASRLERGVVGELFF. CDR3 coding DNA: TGTGCCAGCAGATTGGAGCGGGGGGTTGTCGGGGAGCTGTTTTTT.

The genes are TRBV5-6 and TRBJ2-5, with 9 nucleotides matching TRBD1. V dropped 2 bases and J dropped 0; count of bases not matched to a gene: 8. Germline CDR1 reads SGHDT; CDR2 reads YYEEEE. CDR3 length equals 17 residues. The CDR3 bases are TGTGCCAGCAGCTTCAGTCCCGGGACAGGGTACCAAGAGACCCAGTACTTC. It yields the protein CASSFSPGTGYQETQYF. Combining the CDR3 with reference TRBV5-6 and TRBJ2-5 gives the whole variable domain DAGVTQSPTHLIKTRGQQVTLRCSPKSGHDTVSWYQQALGQGPQFIFQYYEEEERQRGNFPDRFSGHQFPNYSSELNVNALLLGDSALYLCASSFSPGTGYQETQYFGPGTRLLVL.

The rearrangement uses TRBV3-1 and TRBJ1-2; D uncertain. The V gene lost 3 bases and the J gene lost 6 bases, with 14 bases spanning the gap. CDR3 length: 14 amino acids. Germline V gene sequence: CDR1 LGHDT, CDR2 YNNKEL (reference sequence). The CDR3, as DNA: TGTGCCAGCAGCCACGAGCGACGCAGTAATGGCTACACCTTC. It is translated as CASSHERRSNGYTF.

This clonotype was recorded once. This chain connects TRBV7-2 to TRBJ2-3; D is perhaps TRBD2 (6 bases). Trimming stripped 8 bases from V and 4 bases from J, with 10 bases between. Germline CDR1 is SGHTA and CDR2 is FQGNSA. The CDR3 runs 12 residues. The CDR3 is CASAPGADTQYF. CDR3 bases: TGTGCCAGCGCCCCGGGGGCAGATACGCAGTATTTT.

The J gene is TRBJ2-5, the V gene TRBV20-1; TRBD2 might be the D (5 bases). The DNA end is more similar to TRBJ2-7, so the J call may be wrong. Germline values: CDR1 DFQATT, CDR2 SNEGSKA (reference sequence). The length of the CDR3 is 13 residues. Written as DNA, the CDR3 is TGCAGTGCTGGAGCCCCGGGGACCTACGAGCAGTACTTC. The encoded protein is CSAGAPGTYEQYF.

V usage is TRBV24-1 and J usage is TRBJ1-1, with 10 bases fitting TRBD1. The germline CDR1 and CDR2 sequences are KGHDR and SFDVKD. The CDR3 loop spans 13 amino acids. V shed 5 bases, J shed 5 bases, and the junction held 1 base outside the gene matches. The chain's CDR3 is CATSGQGATEAFF. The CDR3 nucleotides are TGTGCCACCAGTGGACAGGGGGCGACTGAAGCTTTCTTT.

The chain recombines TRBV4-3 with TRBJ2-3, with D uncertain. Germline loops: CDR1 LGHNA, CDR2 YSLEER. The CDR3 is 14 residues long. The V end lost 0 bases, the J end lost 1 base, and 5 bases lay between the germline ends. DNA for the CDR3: TGCGCCAGCAGCCAAGACCCGCGCACAGATACGCAGTATTTT. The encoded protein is CASSQDPRTDTQYF.

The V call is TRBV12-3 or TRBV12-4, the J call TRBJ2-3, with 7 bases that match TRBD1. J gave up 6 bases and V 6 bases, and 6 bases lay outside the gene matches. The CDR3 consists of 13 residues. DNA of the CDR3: TGTGCCAGCAGCAGGGTGGACAGGGATACGCAGTATTTT. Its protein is CASSRVDRDTQYF.

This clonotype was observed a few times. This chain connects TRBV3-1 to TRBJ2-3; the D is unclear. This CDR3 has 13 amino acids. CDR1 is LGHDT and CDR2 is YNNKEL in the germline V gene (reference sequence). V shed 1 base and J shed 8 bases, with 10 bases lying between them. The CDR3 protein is CASSQVLLGTQYF. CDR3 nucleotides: TGTGCCAGCAGCCAAGTATTGCTGGGTACGCAGTATTTT.

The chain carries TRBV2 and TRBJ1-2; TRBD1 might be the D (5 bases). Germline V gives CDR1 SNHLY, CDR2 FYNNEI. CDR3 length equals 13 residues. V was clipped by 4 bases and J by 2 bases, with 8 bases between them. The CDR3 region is CASSGGDNYGYTF. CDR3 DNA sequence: TGTGCCAGCAGTGGGGGCGACAACTATGGCTACACCTTC.

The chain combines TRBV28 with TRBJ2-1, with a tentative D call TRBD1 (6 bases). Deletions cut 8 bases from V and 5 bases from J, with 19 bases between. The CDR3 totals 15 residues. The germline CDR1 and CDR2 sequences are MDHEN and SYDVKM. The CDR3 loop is CASSPRGSRDNEQFF. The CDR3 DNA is TGTGCCAGCTCCCCAAGGGGGAGTAGGGACAATGAGCAGTTCTTC.

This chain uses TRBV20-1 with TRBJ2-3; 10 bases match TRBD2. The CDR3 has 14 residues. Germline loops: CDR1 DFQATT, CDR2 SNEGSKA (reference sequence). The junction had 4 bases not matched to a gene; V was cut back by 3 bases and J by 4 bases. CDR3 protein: CSASGLAGADTQYF. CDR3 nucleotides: TGCAGTGCTAGCGGGCTAGCGGGAGCAGATACGCAGTATTTT.

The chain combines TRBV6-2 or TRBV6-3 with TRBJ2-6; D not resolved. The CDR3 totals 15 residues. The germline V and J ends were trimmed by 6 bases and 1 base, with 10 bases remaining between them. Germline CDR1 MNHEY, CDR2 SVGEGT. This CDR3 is CASSHEVSGANVLTF. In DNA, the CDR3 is TGTGCCAGCAGCCACGAGGTGTCTGGGGCCAACGTCCTGACTTTC.

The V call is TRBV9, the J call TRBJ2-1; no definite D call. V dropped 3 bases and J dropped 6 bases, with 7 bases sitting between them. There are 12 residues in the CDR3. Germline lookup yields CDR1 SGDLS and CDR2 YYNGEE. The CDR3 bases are TGTGCCAGCAGCGAAAACGGCAATGAGCAGTTCTTC. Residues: CASSENGNEQFF.

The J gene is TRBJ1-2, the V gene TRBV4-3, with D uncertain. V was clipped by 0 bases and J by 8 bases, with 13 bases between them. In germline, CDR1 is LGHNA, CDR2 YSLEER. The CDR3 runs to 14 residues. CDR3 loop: CASSQESGSGGYTF. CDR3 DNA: TGCGCCAGCAGCCAAGAATCCGGTTCGGGAGGCTACACCTTC.

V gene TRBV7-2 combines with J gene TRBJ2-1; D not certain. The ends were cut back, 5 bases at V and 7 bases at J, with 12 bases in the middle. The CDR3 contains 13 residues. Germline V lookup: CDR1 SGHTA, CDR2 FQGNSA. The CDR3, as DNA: TGTGCCAGCAGCCCCCAGCCCCATAATGAGCAGTTCTTC. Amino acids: CASSPQPHNEQFF.

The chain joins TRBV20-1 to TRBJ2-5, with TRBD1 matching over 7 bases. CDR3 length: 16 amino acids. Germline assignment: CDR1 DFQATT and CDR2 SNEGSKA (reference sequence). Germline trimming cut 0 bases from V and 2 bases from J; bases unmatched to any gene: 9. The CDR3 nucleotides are TGCAGTGCTAGAGATAGGGGGCTGGGAGCTCAAGAGACCCAGTACTTC. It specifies CSARDRGLGAQETQYF.

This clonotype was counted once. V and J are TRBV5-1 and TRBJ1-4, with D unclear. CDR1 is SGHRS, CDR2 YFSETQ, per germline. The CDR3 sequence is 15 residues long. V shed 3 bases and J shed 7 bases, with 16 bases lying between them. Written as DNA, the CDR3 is TGCGCCAGCAGCTCCTCAGTGTCAGGCGGTGAAAAACTGTTTTTT. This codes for CASSSSVSGGEKLFF.

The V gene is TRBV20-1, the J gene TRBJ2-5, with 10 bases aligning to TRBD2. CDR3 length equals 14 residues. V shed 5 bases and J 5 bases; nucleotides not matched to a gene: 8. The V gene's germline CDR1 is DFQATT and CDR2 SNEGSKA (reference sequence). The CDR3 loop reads CSAQSGGAWETQYF. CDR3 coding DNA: TGCAGTGCTCAAAGCGGGGGGGCTTGGGAGACCCAGTACTTC.

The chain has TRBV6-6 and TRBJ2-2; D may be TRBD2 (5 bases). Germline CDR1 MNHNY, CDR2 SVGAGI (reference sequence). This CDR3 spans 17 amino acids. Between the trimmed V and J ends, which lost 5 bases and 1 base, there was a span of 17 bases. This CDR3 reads CASSISRGQGNTGELFF. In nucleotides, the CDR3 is TGTGCCAGCAGTATCTCAAGAGGGCAAGGGAACACCGGGGAGCTGTTTTTT.

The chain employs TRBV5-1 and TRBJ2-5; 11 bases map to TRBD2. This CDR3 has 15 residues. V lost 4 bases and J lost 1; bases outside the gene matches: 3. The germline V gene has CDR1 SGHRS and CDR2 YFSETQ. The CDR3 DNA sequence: TGCGCCAGCAGCCGACTAGCGGGGCCCCAAGAGACCCAGTACTTC. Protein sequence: CASSRLAGPQETQYF.

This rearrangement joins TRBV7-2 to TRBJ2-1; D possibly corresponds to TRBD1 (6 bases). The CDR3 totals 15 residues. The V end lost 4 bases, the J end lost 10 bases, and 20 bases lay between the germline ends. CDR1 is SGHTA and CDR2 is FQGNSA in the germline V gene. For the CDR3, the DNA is TGTGCCAGCAGCTCGGAACCGGGACACTCTCGCGAGCAGTTCTTC. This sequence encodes CASSSEPGHSREQFF. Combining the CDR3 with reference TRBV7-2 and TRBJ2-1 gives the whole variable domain GAGVSQSPSNKVTEKGKDVELRCDPISGHTALYWYRQSLGQGLEFLIYFQGNSAPDKSGLPSDRFSAERTGGSVSTLTIQRTQQEDSAVYLCASSSEPGHSREQFFGPGTRLTVL.

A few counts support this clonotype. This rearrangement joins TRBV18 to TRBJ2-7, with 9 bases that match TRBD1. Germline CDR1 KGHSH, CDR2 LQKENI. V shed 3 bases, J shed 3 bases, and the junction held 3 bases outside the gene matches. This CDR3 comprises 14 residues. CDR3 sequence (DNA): TGTGCCAGCTCACCTGCGGGACAGGGCTACGAGCAGTACTTC. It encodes CASSPAGQGYEQYF.

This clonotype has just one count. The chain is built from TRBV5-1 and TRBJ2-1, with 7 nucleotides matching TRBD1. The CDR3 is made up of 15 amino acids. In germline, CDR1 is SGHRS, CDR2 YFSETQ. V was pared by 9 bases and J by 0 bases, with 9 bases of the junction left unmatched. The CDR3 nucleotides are TGCGCCAACGGAGGACAGGAAAGCTCCTACAATGAGCAGTTCTTC. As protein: CANGGQESSYNEQFF. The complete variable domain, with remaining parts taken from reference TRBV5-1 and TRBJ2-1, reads KAGVTQTPRYLIKTRGQQVTLSCSPISGHRSVSWYQQTPGQGLQFLFEYFSETQRNKGNFPGRFSGRQFSNSRSEMNVSTLELGDSALYLCANGGQESSYNEQFFGPGTRLTVL.

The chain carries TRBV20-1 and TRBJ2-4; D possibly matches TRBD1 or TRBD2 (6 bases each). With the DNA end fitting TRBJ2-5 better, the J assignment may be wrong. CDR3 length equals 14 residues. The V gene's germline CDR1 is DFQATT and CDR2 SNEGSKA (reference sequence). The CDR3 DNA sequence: TGCAGTGCTAGAAACGTGGGGGCGGGGGAGACCCAGTACTTC. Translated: CSARNVGAGETQYF.